One T cell receptor (beta chain) is described in this entry. What it binds is not known. This record comes from a study of cytomegalovirus exposure and HLA in healthy donors. Study-level background: A preliminary data release comprised roughly 80 million unique TCRs obtained from HLA-typed donors.

General study results and limits: In a later analysis, across HLA loci, associated TCR counts were highest for DRB1, lowest for HLA-C. In a later analysis, productive TCRs from donors in an Asian-associated ancestry cluster reportedly carried fewer N-insertions than the cohort mean.

Vbeta (60) and Jbeta (13) primers were used in the PCR. Measured with immunoSEQ multiplex PCR; TCRdb has only the in-frame clones, and not every one. This table holds about 210,000 clones, around 75% found once. Sequenced: PBMCs. The clonotype was recovered from a male donor in good health and CMV-seropositive.

CDR3 sequence reads: CASSAARGSETQYF. CDR3 DNA sequence: TGTGCCAGCAGCGCCGCCAGGGGTTCGGAGACCCAGTACTTC. This chain joins TRBV9 and TRBJ2-5; D perhaps matches TRBD1 (6 bases). The CDR3 has 14 amino acids. V lost 3 bases to trimming and J lost 5 bases, with 14 bases between them. The germline V gene has CDR1 SGDLS and CDR2 YYNGEE.